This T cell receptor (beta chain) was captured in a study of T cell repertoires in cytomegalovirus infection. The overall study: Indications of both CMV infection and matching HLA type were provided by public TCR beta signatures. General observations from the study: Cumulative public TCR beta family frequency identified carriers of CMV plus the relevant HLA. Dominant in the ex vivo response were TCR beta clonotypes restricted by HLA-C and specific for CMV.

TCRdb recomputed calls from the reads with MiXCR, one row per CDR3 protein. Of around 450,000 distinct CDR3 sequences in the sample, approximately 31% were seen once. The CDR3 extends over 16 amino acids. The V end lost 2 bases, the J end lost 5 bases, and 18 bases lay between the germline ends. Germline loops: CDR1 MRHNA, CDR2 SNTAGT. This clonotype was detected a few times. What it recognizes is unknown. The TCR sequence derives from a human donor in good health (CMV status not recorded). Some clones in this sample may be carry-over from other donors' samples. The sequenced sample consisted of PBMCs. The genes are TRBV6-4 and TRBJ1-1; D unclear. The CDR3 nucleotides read TGTGCCAGCAGTGACCCGACCGCCCCAGTAAGGACTGAAGCTTTCTTT. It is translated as CASSDPTAPVRTEAFF.